This T cell receptor (beta chain) comes out of a study of blood T cell repertoires in COVID-19. Turning to the study itself: Specimens from acute and convalescent COVID-19 originated in the United States, Italy and Spain. Nucleic acid was either cDNA or gDNA, and it came from T cells, B-cell-depleted T cells, or PBMCs.

Seattle patient enrollment occurred during active infection, with longitudinal follow-up thereafter. Germline assignment: CDR1 SGHNT and CDR2 YYREEE (reference sequence). The CDR3 runs to 14 residues. Trimming pared 5 bases from V and 4 bases from J, leaving 14 bases between. This clone showed up just once. In the original processing: Quantification of nucleated cells was approximated via reference gene primer amplification. Here immunoSEQ multiplex PCR was the method, and the copy in TCRdb shows in-frame clones only, minus some. That table is the source of V, J and clone size, and D and trimming were worked out from the DNA. Of tens of thousands of clones listed, around 83% were seen once; the top ten hold roughly 10%.

The rearrangement joins TRBV5-4 to TRBJ2-3; a possible D gene is TRBD1 (6 bases). The sequence came from a man aged 50 to 60 with COVID-19, enrolled during active disease. Sequencing was performed on peripheral blood. The CDR3 nucleotides read TGTGCCAGCAGTTCCCCAGGGGTGGCAGATACGCAGTATTTT. Translating it yields CASSSPGVADTQYF.